The rows below give T cell receptor beta chains drawn from one sample of a study of cytomegalovirus exposure and HLA in healthy donors. Produced via immunoSEQ multiplex PCR; TCRdb's table is partial and in-frame only. This sample has some 120,000 clones, with more than 70% found just once. Sequenced material: PBMCs. Receptors originate from a man in his forties or fifties in good health and CMV-seronegative. CDR3s include the opening cysteine and the closing phenylalanine or tryptophan. The D gene is left open where the match is weak. Rows give clone size only sometimes, using once, few, many, or a class for an expanded clone.

d_gene	v_gene	j_gene	abundance	CDR3nt	CDR3aa
NA	TRBV7-2	TRBJ2-5	NA	TGTGCCAGCAGCTTAGGCCTAGCCCAAGAGACCCAGTACTTC	CASSLGLAQETQYF
NA	TRBV9	TRBJ2-2	NA	TGTGCCAGCAGCGTACTGGCGGGGTACGCCGGGGAGCTGTTTTTT	CASSVLAGYAGELFF
TRBD2	TRBV28	TRBJ2-1	NA	TGTGCCAGCATAAGGACTAGCGGGAGGAATGAGCAGTTCTTC	CASIRTSGRNEQFF
TRBD1	TRBV4-2	TRBJ2-7	NA	TGTGCCAGCAGCCAAGGGGGACAGTCCTACGAGCAGTACTTC	CASSQGGQSYEQYF
NA	TRBV6-5	TRBJ1-1	NA	TGTGCCAGCAGTTATACCGGGAGGACTGAAGCTTTCTTT	CASSYTGRTEAFF
NA	TRBV7-9	TRBJ2-3	NA	TGTGCCAGCAGCTGGCGGGATGGTACGCAGTATTTT	CASSWRDGTQYF
NA	TRBV9	TRBJ2-1	NA	TGTGCCAGCAGCGTAGTCTCGGGGGCCTACAATGAGCAGTTCTTC	CASSVVSGAYNEQFF
NA	TRBV4-3	TRBJ2-1	NA	TGCGCCAGCAGCCAAGAGCCAGCGGGCTCCTACAATGAGCAGTTCTTC	CASSQEPAGSYNEQFF
TRBD1	TRBV28	TRBJ2-7	NA	TGTGCCAGCATCCGACAGGGGGCGGGCTACGAGCAGTACTTC	CASIRQGAGYEQYF
NA	TRBV7-8	TRBJ2-7	NA	TGTGCCAGCAGCTTATTCCCGTCACCCAGCTACGAGCAGTACTTC	CASSLFPSPSYEQYF
NA	TRBV4-2	TRBJ2-1	NA	TGTGCCAGCAGCCAAGATCCCGTATCCTACAATGAGCAGTTCTTC	CASSQDPVSYNEQFF
NA	TRBV18	TRBJ1-1	NA	TGTGCCAGCTCACCACTGCAGTCAGGGCTGAGTCGGACTAGCACTGAAGCTTTCTTT	CASSPLQSGLSRTSTEAFF
NA	TRBV4-1	TRBJ2-3	NA	TGCGCCAGCAGCCAAAAACCTGGTAGCGAGCGCACAGATACGCAGTATTTT	CASSQKPGSERTDTQYF
TRBD2	TRBV5-1	TRBJ2-7	NA	TGCGCCAGCAGCTTGAGGCTAGCGGGAAATGGCGAGCAGTACTTC	CASSLRLAGNGEQYF
TRBD2	TRBV4-3	TRBJ2-2	NA	TGCGCCAGCAGCCAGGCCCGGACTAGCGGGAGTACCGGGGAGCTGTTTTTT	CASSQARTSGSTGELFF
NA	TRBV25-1	TRBJ1-1	NA	TGTGCCAGCAGTTCGGGGGATCTCTCTGAAGCTTTCTTT	CASSSGDLSEAFF
NA	TRBV4-2	TRBJ2-7	few	TGTGCCAGCAGCCAACTTCAGCGGACCTACGAGCAGTACTTC	CASSQLQRTYEQYF
NA	TRBV19	TRBJ2-7	NA	TGTGCCAGTAGTGGGGGCCTCCTGGGGGAGCAGTACTTC	CASSGGLLGEQYF
TRBD2	TRBV19	TRBJ2-5	once	TGTGCCAGTAGTATTGGGCTAGCGGAGTACCAAGAGACCCAGTACTTC	CASSIGLAEYQETQYF
NA	TRBV7-6	TRBJ2-7	NA	TGTGCCAGCAGCTTAGTGGCGGGGGCTCTTTCCTACGAGCAGTACTTC	CASSLVAGALSYEQYF
TRBD1	TRBV25-1	TRBJ1-1	once	TGTGCCAGCAGTGAATTGAACAGGGGGGAGGCTTTCTTT	CASSELNRGEAFF
NA	TRBV2	TRBJ1-1	NA	TGTGCCAGCCACAGTGAAGATCCGGGAAACACTGAAGCTTTCTTT	CASHSEDPGNTEAFF
NA	TRBV5-1	TRBJ1-4	NA	TGCGCCAGCAGCCCGGTTCTACAGGGCCCCAATGAAAAACTGTTTTTT	CASSPVLQGPNEKLFF
NA	TRBV27	TRBJ2-7	NA	TGTGCCAGCAGTTCCCCTGGGAGGGGGAACGAGCAGTACTTC	CASSSPGRGNEQYF
TRBD2	TRBV5-1	TRBJ2-2	NA	TGCGCCAGCAGCCCACGGACTAGCGGGGGCACCGGGGAGCTGTTTTTT	CASSPRTSGGTGELFF
NA	TRBV7-8	TRBJ2-7	NA	TGTGCCAGCAGCTTAGTTGATACTACTTACGAGCAGTACTTC	CASSLVDTTYEQYF